Listed below are T cell receptor beta chains from one sample, sequenced in a study of blood T cell repertoires in COVID-19. Assay: immunoSEQ multiplex PCR; the TCRdb copy retains only in-frame clones and omits some. Among about 170,000 clones listed, roughly 80% were seen once. Sequenced: PBMCs or T cells enriched from blood (not recorded which). These receptors all come from a man aged 50 or older who had recovered from COVID-19. Each CDR3 is given with its conserved first and last residue.

TRBV11-2,TRBJ2-1,CASSSPGLAGGLPEQFF
TRBV21-1,TRBJ2-5,CASRPDRGNEQETQYF
TRBV18,TRBJ1-2,CASSLDRVGYTF
TRBV6-2/TRBV6-3,TRBJ2-3,CASSKPTTDTQYF
TRBV15,TRBJ1-4,CATSSLGSTNEKLFF
TRBV5-1,TRBJ1-2,CASSLPEQGAAGYTF
TRBV2,TRBJ2-1,CASSVQQNEQFF
TRBV5-4,TRBJ1-6,CASSSGSPTADSPLHF
TRBV9,TRBJ1-3,CASSETGAGNTIYF
TRBV9,TRBJ2-7,CASSTLPGYYEQYF
TRBV4-2,TRBJ2-2,CASSQDVTGGGPGELFF
TRBV10-3,TRBJ1-1,CAISESLVQLEAFF
TRBV5-1,TRBJ1-5,CASSLGPGISQPQHF
TRBV7-8,TRBJ1-5,CASSAPGAFSNQPQHF